Listed below are T cell receptor beta chains from one sample, sequenced in a study of blood T cell repertoires in COVID-19. Using immunoSEQ multiplex PCR, the repertoire was profiled, and TCRdb retains in-frame clones only, with some absent. The sample has more than 200,000 clones; approximately 91% are singletons. The source material was peripheral blood. These receptors were obtained from a middle-aged man with acute or convalescent COVID-19. CDR3s include the opening cysteine and the closing phenylalanine or tryptophan.

V: TRBV7-8; CDR3: CASSLGEGVSYEQYF
V: TRBV5-1; CDR3: CASSLEQTYEQYF
V: TRBV7-6; CDR3: CASSLPRQRGGSSTDTQYF
V: TRBV9; CDR3: CASSVGGRWNSGNTIYF
V: TRBV29-1; CDR3: CSVEDKRWGVTDTQYF
V: TRBV4-2; CDR3: CASSQDRGTTNTGELFF
V: TRBV13; CDR3: CASSPVQGMEETQYF
V: TRBV3-1/TRBV3-2; CDR3: CASSQRSGEAFF
V: TRBV14; CDR3: CASSQARVNTGELFF
V: TRBV11-1; CDR3: CASSNPGQGNYGYTF
V: TRBV7-8; CDR3: CASSLGLAPTYEQYF
V: TRBV6-5; CDR3: CASSYFGSDNTEAFF
V: TRBV6-5; CDR3: CASSYSSGAHTDTQYF
V: TRBV19; CDR3: CATTSGLGEQYF
V: TRBV19; CDR3: CASIRAGGFQTEAFF
V: TRBV15; CDR3: CATSRGGTANTEAFF
V: TRBV6-5; CDR3: CASSVQGVTEAFF
V: TRBV9; CDR3: CASSPNGGAHQPQHF
V: TRBV4-2; CDR3: CASSQEGTVPPPLHF
V: TRBV7-2; CDR3: CASSFRTSGRIVRETQYF
V: TRBV6-2/TRBV6-3; CDR3: CASSYRTGLSYEQYF
V: TRBV27; CDR3: CASSQTGTGVYEQYF
V: TRBV28; CDR3: CASSLPTGGQETQYF
V: TRBV7-9; CDR3: CASSPQRFGTGANVLTF
V: TRBV3-1/TRBV3-2; CDR3: CASSQSGYGYTF
V: TRBV6-2/TRBV6-3; CDR3: CASSRGLGTEAFF
V: TRBV6-5; CDR3: CASSYGGGTNEKLFF
V: TRBV4-2; CDR3: CASSQEAGQRPYEQYF
V: TRBV19; CDR3: CASSWTGPNQPQHF
V: TRBV6-5; CDR3: CASSLAGANEQYF
V: TRBV2; CDR3: CASIPGLAGNEQFF
V: TRBV2; CDR3: CASCTGPPIDQPQHF
V: TRBV4-2; CDR3: CASSYDSTGGWYGYTF